Below, one T cell receptor beta chain is given with its context. The target antigen is unknown. J was trimmed by 5 bases and V by 4 bases; bases with no gene match: 2. The CDR3 totals 12 residues. Germline lookup yields CDR1 SGHAT and CDR2 FQNNGV. PCR primers comprised 60 Vbeta and 13 Jbeta primers. Per the study methods: Counted up in a later analysis, unique TCR beta chains came to roughly 80 million, with some 9.9 million shared. This table comes from immunoSEQ multiplex PCR, and its TCRdb copy is limited to in-frame clones, with some not included. The V and J calls and clone size come from that table; D and trimming were worked out from the DNA. The sample includes 150,000 to 200,000 clones, around 79% seen only once; the top ten take 1.6%. This specimen belongs to a study of cytomegalovirus exposure and HLA in healthy donors. Notes on the study in general: TCR sequences were mostly rare, though some public TCRs occurred in many donors.

The sample was PBMCs. This chain joins TRBV11-2 and TRBJ2-7; 7 bases map to TRBD1. The receptor comes from a woman aged 50 to 60 in good health and CMV-seronegative. The DNA of the CDR3 is TGTGCCAGCAGCTATGGACAGGACGAGCAGTACTTC. This gives the protein CASSYGQDEQYF.